The source of this T cell receptor beta chain is a study of human T cells and chemical hapten exposure. TCRdb used MiXCR to reprocess the RACE reads, holding one entry per CDR3 protein. The table has around 300,000 distinct CDR3 sequences, about 7% seen once. Trimming took 0 bases from V and 4 from J, leaving 16 bases between them. CDR1 is LGHNA and CDR2 is YSLEER in the germline V gene. This CDR3 has 18 amino acids. Time point here: patch test 1, 2 weeks after DPC sensitization. Treatment specified: therapeutic diphenylcyclopropenone sensitization with weekly scalp DPC. The starting material was whole blood, obtained in connection with sensitization to the hapten diphenylcyclopropenone (DPC). The gene calls are TRBV4-3 and TRBJ1-6; perhaps TRBD1 as D (6 bases). This TCR was sampled from a woman between 18 and 30 years old with alopecia areata. Some clones in this sample may be carry-over from other donors' samples. Here the CDR3 DNA reads TGCGCCAGCAGCCAAGATACGGGGGGCGCTTCTTATAATTCACCCCTCCACTTT. It translates to CASSQDTGGASYNSPLHF.